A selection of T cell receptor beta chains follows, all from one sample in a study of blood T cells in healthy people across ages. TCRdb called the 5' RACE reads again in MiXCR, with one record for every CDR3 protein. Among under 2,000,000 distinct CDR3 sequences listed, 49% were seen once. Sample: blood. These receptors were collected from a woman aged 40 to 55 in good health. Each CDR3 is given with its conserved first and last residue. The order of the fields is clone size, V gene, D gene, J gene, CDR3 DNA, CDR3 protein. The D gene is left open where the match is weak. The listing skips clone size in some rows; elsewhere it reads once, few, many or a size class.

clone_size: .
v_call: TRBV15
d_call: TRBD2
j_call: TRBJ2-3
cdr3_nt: TGTGCCACCAGCAGAGTCGGGAGGCGGGGGAACACAGATACGCAGTATTTT
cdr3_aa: CATSRVGRRGNTDTQYF

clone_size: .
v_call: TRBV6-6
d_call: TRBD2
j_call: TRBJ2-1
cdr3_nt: TGTGCCAGCAGTAGCGGGAGCGGGCAGTTCTTC
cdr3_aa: CASSSGSGQFF

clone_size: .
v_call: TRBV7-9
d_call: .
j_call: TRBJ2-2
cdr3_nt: TGTGCCAGCAGCTTAGCTCCAACCCGGGACACCGCGGCCGGGGAGCTGTTTTTT
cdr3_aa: CASSLAPTRDTAAGELFF

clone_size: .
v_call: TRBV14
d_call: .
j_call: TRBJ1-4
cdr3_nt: TGTGCCAGCAGCCAAGATAGGGGTAGAAAACTGTTTTTT
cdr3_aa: CASSQDRGRKLFF

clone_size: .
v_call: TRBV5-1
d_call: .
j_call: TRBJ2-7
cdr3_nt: TGCGCCAGTTGGCATTCGGAGAGAGTCTACGAGAAGTACTTC
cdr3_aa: CASWHSERVYEKYF

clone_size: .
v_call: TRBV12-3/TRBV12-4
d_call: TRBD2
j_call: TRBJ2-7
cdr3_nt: TGTGCCAGCAGCCCTTCCTTGGGTAGCGGGGGGTCCTACGAGCAGTACTTC
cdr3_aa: CASSPSLGSGGSYEQYF

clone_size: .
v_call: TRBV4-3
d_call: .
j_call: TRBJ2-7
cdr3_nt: TGCGCCAGCAGCCAAGATAGGGACACTTCTTGGAGCTCCTCCGAGCAGTACTTC
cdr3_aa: CASSQDRDTSWSSSEQYF

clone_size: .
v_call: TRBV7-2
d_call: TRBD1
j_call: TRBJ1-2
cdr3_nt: TGTGCCAGCAGCTTAAACCGGGACAGGGGGTCTGGCTACACCTTC
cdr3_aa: CASSLNRDRGSGYTF

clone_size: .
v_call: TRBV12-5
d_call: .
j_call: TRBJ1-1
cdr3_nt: TGTGCTAGTGGCCCGGCCGAGGGAACTGAAGCTTTCTTT
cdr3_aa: CASGPAEGTEAFF

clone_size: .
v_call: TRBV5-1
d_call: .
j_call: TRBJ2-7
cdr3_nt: TGCGCCAGCAGCTTGGCCCCGGGGACATATAACGAGCAGTACTTC
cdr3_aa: CASSLAPGTYNEQYF

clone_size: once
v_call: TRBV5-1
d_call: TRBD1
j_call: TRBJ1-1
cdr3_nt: TGCGCCAGCAGCTTTGACAGGGAACGAGCTTTCTTT
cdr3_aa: CASSFDRERAFF

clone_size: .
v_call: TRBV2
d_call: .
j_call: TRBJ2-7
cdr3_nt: TGTGCCAGCAGTGAAATCGGCCAGAGCTGGGAGCAGTACTTC
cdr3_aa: CASSEIGQSWEQYF

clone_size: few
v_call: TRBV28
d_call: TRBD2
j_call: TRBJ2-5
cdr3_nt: TGTGCCAGCAGCCTCGGGACTAGCGTTCCAGAGACCCAGTACTTC
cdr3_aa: CASSLGTSVPETQYF

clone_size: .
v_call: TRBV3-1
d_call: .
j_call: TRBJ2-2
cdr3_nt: TGTGCCAGCAGCCAACCCCCATGGACAATGAACACCGGGGAGCTGTTTTTT
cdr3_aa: CASSQPPWTMNTGELFF

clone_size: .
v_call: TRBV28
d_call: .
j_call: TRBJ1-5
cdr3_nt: TGTGCCAGCAGTTTCATAGGGGACTATAGCAATCAGCCCCAGCATTTT
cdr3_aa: CASSFIGDYSNQPQHF

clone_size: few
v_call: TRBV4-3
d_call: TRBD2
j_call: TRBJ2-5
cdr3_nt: TGCGCCAGCAGCCAAGATAGCCCTGGGGAGGGTCTCCAAGAGACCCAGTACTTC
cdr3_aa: CASSQDSPGEGLQETQYF

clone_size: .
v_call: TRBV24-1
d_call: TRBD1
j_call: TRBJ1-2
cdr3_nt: TGTGCCACCAGTGAAACAGGGGGCGAATTCTATGGCTACACCTTC
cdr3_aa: CATSETGGEFYGYTF

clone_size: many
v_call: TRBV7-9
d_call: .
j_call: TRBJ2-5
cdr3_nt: TGTGCCAGCAGCTTAATCATGCCATCACAAGAGACCCAGTACTTC
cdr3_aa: CASSLIMPSQETQYF

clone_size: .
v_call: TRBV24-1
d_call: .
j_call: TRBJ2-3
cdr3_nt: TGTGCCACCAGTGATTCAATGGTCGGAGTAGATACGCAGTATTTT
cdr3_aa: CATSDSMVGVDTQYF

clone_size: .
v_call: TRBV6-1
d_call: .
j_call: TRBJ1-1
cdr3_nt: TGTGCCAGCAGACCAACAGGGTTGGGAACTGAAGCTTTCTTT
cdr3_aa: CASRPTGLGTEAFF

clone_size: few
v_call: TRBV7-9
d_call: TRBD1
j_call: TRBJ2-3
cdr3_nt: TGTGCCAGCAGCCCCAACAGGGGGCGAGGAGATACGCAGTATTTT
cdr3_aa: CASSPNRGRGDTQYF

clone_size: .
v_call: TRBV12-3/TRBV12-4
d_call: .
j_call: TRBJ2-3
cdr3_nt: TGTGCCAGCAGTTTAATGGCCAGAAAAAGCACAGATACGCAGTATTTT
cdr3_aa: CASSLMARKSTDTQYF

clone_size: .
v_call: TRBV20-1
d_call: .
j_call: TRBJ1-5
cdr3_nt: TGCAGTGCTAGAGATCTTCGGTCGGGCAATCAGCCCCAGCATTTT
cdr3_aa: CSARDLRSGNQPQHF

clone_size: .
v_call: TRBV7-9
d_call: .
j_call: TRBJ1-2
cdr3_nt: TGTTCCAGCAGCTTAAGGAACAGGGATGGCTACACCTTC
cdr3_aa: CSSSLRNRDGYTF

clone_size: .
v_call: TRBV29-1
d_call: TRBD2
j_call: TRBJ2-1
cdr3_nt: TGCAGCGTTGAAGATCCCCAGCGGGGCTCCTACAATGAGCAGTTCTTC
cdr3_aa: CSVEDPQRGSYNEQFF

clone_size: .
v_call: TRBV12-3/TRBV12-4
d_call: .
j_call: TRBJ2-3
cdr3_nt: TGTGCCAGCAGTATCCGCCGGAGAGCGGAGACAGATACGCAGTATTTT
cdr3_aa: CASSIRRRAETDTQYF

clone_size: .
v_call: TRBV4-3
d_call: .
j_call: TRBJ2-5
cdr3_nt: TGCGCCAGCAGCCAAGATTTAGGGGCTGGCAATGAGCAGTACTTC
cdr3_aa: CASSQDLGAGNEQYF

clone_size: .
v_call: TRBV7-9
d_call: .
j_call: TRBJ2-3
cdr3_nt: TGTGCCAGCAGCTTAGGGGCGGCGAGGACGCAGTATTTT
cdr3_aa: CASSLGAARTQYF

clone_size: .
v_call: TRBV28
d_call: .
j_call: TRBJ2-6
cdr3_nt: TGTGCCAGCAGTTTATGGTCCCATAACTACTCTGGGGCCAACGTCCTGACTTTC
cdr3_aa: CASSLWSHNYSGANVLTF

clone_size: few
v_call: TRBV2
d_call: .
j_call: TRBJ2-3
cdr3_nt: TGTGCCAGCAGGGAAGTGGCCTCGGGACTTTCCACAGATACGCAGTATTTT
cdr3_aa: CASREVASGLSTDTQYF

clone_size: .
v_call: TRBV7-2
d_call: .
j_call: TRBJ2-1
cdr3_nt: TGTGCCAGCAGCTTATATGAGAGAGTTACAAGGAATGAGCAGTTCTTC
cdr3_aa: CASSLYERVTRNEQFF

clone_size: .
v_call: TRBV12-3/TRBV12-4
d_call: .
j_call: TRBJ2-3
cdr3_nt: TGTGCCAGCAGTTTCCTAGCGCCCAGCACAGATACGCAGTATTTT
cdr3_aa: CASSFLAPSTDTQYF

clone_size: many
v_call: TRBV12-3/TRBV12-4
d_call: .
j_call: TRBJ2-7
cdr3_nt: TGTGCCAGCAGCTCAGGGATTGGCGAGCAGTACTTC
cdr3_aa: CASSSGIGEQYF

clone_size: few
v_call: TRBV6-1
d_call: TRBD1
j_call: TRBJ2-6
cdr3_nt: TGTGCCAGCAGCCGTCCCGGGACAGGGTACGGGGCCAACGTCCTGACTTTC
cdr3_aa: CASSRPGTGYGANVLTF

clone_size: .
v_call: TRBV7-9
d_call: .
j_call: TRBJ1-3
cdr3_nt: TGTGCCAGCAGCCCCGTGGAGGGGATGGAAAACACCATATATTTT
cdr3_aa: CASSPVEGMENTIYF

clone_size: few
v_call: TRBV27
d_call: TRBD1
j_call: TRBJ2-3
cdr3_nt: TGTGCCAGCAGAAACAGGGGGCGTTTGGCAGATACGCAGTATTTT
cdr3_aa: CASRNRGRLADTQYF

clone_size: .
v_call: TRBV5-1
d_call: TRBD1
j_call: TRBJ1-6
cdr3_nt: TGCGCCAGCAGCCTTTGGACAGGGGATAATTCACCCCTCCACTTT
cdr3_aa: CASSLWTGDNSPLHF

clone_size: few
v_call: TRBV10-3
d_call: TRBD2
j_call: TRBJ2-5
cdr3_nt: TGTGCCATCAGTGGGACTAGCGGGGGGGGATTGACGGAGACCCAGTACTTC
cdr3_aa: CAISGTSGGGLTETQYF

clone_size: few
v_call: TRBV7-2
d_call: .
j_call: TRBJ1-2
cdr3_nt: TGTGCCAGCAGCTTAGTCCTAGAAGATGGCTACACCTTC
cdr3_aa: CASSLVLEDGYTF

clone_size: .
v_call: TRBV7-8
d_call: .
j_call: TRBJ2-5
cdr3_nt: TGTGCCAGTTGCCGTGGCGGAACACAAGAGACCCAGTACTTC
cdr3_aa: CASCRGGTQETQYF

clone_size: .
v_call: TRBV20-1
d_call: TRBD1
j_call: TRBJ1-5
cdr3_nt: TGCAGTGCTCGCGCCGGGACAGAAAATCAGCCCCAGCATTTT
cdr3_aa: CSARAGTENQPQHF

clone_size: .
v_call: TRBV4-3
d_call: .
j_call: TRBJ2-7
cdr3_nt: TGCGCCAGCAGCCAAGCCCGGGACCATTTCTACAATGAGCAGTACTTC
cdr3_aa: CASSQARDHFYNEQYF

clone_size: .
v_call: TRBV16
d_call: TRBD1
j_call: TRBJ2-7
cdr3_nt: TGTGCCGGCAGCCAATCTGGGACAGGGTACAATGAGCAGTACTTC
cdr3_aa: CAGSQSGTGYNEQYF

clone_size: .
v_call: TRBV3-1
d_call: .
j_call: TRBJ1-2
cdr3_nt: TGTGCCAGCAGCCAAGTGGCGAGAGGGAACTATGGCTACACCTTC
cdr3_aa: CASSQVARGNYGYTF